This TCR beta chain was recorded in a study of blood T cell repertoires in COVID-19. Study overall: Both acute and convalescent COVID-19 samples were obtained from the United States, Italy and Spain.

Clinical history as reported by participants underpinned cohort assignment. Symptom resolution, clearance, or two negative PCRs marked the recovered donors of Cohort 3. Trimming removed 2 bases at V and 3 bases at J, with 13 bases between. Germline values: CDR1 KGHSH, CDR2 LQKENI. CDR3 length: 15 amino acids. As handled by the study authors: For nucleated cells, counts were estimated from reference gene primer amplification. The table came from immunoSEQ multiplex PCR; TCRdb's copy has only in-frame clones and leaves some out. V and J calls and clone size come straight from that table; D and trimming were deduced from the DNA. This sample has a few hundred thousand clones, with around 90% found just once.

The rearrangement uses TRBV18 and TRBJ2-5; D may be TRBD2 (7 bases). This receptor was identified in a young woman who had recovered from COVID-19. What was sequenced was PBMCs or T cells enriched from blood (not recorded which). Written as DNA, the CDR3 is TGTGCCAGCTCACCAAACATAGGGGGGGAAGAGACCCAGTACTTC. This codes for CASSPNIGGEETQYF. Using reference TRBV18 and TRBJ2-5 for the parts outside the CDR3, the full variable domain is NAGVMQNPRHLVRRRGQEARLRCSPMKGHSHVYWYRQLPEEGLKFMVYLQKENIIDESGMPKERFSAEFPKEGPSILRIQQVVRGDSAAYFCASSPNIGGEETQYFGPGTRLLVL.